The 9 T cell receptor beta chains listed next were all sequenced from one sample in a study of blood T cell repertoires in COVID-19. Assay used: immunoSEQ multiplex PCR; TCRdb lists only in-frame clones, some missing. Seen here are over 150,000 clones, around 82% observed once, and the top ten hold over 6.5%. Specimen: PBMCs or T cells enriched from blood (not recorded which). The receptors derive from a man in his forties or fifties who had recovered from COVID-19.

This chain joins TRBV9 and TRBJ1-4; the match to TRBD1 covers 7 bases. Germline loops: CDR1 SGDLS, CDR2 YYNGEE. This CDR3 has 16 amino acids. V lost 3 bases and J lost 0; bases outside the gene matches: 5. The CDR3: CASSARDSPTNEKLFF. The CDR3 nucleotides are TGTGCCAGCAGCGCGCGGGACAGCCCAACTAATGAAAAACTGTTTTTT. The entire variable domain, with the rest obtained from reference TRBV9 and TRBJ1-4, is as follows: DSGVTQTPKHLITATGQRVTLRCSPRSGDLSVYWYQQSLDQGLQFLIQYYNGEERAKGNILERFSAQQFPDLHSELNLSSLELGDSALYFCASSARDSPTNEKLFFGSGTQLSVL.

The chain combines TRBV4-3 with TRBJ1-4; tentatively, D is TRBD1 (6 bases). In germline, CDR1 is LGHNA, CDR2 YSLEER. The length of the CDR3 is 14 residues. V gave up 4 bases and J gave up 6 bases, with 12 bases separating them. The CDR3 coding sequence is TGCGCCAGCAGCCCCCGGGGGGCGGATGAAAAACTGTTTTTT. It translates to CASSPRGADEKLFF.

This clone turned up a few times. The chain combines TRBV27 with TRBJ1-6; D uncertain. The CDR3 length is 14 residues. Germline CDR1 reads MNHEY; CDR2 reads SMNVEV (reference sequence). The V gene lost 5 bases and the J gene lost 6 bases, with 11 bases spanning the gap. CDR3 DNA sequence: TGTGCCAGCAGTCCCGACTTACTTAATTCACCCCTCCACTTT. Encoded protein: CASSPDLLNSPLHF.

The genes are TRBV7-7 and TRBJ1-1; D not certain. The CDR3 spans 13 residues. V was pared by 1 base and J by 1 base, with 4 bases between. CDR1 and CDR2 (germline): SSHAT, FNYEAQ (reference sequence). CDR3 in amino acids: CASSLDKNTEAFF. The CDR3 DNA is TGTGCCAGCAGCTTAGATAAGAACACTGAAGCTTTCTTT.

The genes are TRBV30 and TRBJ2-5; D remains ambiguous. The CDR3 contains 14 residues. In germline, CDR1 is GTSNPN, CDR2 SVGIG (reference sequence). The V gene lost 0 bases and the J gene lost 3 bases, with 11 bases spanning the gap. CDR3 sequence: CAWSVIRREETQYF. For the CDR3, the DNA is TGTGCCTGGAGTGTAATTAGGAGAGAAGAGACCCAGTACTTC.

The rearrangement links TRBV18 to TRBJ1-1; D perhaps matches TRBD1 (6 bases). V dropped 2 bases and J dropped 11 bases, with 24 bases sitting between them. CDR3 length: 16 residues. Germline values: CDR1 KGHSH, CDR2 LQKENI. CDR3 sequence: CASSPSIHPGGGEAFF. As DNA, the CDR3 is TGTGCCAGCTCACCATCCATCCACCCGGGGGGCGGAGAGGCTTTCTTT.

The genes are TRBV12-3 or TRBV12-4 and TRBJ1-2; 7 nucleotides match TRBD1. The junction had 5 bases not matched to a gene; V was cut back by 3 bases and J by 7 bases. The CDR3 runs to 13 residues. CDR3 sequence (DNA): TGTGCCAGCAGTTTGACAGGGAGGCGTGGCTACACCTTC. Protein: CASSLTGRRGYTF.

The chain is built from TRBV4-3 and TRBJ2-2; D is possibly TRBD1 (5 bases). V lost 1 base, J lost 6 bases, and 15 bases lay in between. The CDR3 is made up of 16 amino acids. From germline, CDR1 is LGHNA and CDR2 YSLEER. In DNA, the CDR3 is TGCGCCAGCAGCCAAGTTGGGGCTTTCACACCCGGGGAGCTGTTTTTT. Translated, it gives CASSQVGAFTPGELFF.

J is TRBJ2-3 and V is TRBV28; D perhaps matches TRBD1 (5 bases). Per germline, CDR1 MDHEN and CDR2 SYDVKM. The CDR3 covers 14 residues. V shed 3 bases and J shed 2 bases, with 9 bases lying between them. The CDR3 here is CASSLPGITDTQYF. CDR3 nucleotide sequence: TGTGCCAGCAGTTTGCCAGGGATCACAGATACGCAGTATTTT.